What follows describes a single T cell receptor beta chain. Its cognate antigen is unknown. These data belong to a study of T cells after yellow fever vaccination. Study results and limitations: CD4 and CD8 compartments shared a small share of clonotypes, likely from convergent recombination. The study re-detected most primary-vaccination clones after the booster (96% CD4, 85% to 90% CD8).

There are 15 residues in the CDR3. Germline CDR1 reads MNHEY; CDR2 reads SVGEGT. Trimming removed 0 bases at V and 3 bases at J, with 10 bases between. A universal primer site and UMIs were added as TCR cDNA was made by 5'RACE template switching. Each CDR3 protein is one row after TCRdb ran MiXCR on the 5' RACE reads. Of around 340,000 distinct CDR3 sequences listed, 9.5% to 15% are singletons. This chain joins TRBV6-2 or TRBV6-3 and TRBJ2-3, with D possibly being TRBD1 (5 bases). The sample here was CD4+ T cells sorted from PBMCs, taken 15 days after the yellow fever booster vaccination. The sequence derives from a man aged 18 to 30 who received the YFV17D yellow fever vaccine. The CDR3 DNA reads TGTGCCAGCAGTTACTCAATTTACAGGACAGATACGCAGTATTTT. Translated, it gives CASSYSIYRTDTQYF.